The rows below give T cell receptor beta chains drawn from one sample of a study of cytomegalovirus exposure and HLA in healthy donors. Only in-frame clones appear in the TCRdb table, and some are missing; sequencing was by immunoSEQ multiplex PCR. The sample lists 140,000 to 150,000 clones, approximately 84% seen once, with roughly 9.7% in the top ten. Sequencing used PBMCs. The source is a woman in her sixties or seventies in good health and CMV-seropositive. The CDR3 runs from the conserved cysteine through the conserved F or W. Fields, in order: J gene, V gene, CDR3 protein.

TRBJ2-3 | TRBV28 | CASSLGTSGSRTQYF
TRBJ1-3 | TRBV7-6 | CASSPDPGQVSTIYF
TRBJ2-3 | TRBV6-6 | CASSPDSGGGRDTQYF
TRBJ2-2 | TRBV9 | CASSVHLSQTAGETGELFF
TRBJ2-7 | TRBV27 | CASSPLLASYEQYF
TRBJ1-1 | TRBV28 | CATSPITGGTEAFF
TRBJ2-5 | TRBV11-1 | CASSLESLAGETQYF
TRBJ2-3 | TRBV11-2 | CASSILSGVSTDTQYF
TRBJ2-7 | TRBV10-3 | CAISENLPGLARYEQYF
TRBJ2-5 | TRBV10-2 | CASSEGQPQETQYF
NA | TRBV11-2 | CASSSGRYEQYF
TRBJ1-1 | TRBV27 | CASSLGAGDTEAFF
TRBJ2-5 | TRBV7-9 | CASSPIAALNQETQYF
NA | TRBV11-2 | CASSPGPLRYEQYF
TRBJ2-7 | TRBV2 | CASSELAGDLEQYF
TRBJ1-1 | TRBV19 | CASSKTEAFF
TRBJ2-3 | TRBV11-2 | CASSPGLAGTRDTQYF
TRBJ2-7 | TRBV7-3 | CASSLGGQTYEQYF
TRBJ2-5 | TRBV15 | CATSRGDGQGLSQETQYF
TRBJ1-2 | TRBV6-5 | CASRDRGGYGYTF
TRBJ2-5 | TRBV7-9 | CASSTLAVQETQYF
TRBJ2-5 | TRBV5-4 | CASSLDGGGRETQYF
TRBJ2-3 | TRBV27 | CASSLYLAGGSTDTQYF
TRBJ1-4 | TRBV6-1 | CASSGGPTNEKLFF
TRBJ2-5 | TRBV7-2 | CASSLVTVQETQYF
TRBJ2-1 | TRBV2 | CASGNRESPYNEQFF
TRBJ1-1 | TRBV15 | CATSREPRGTEAFF
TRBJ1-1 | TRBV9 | CASSVAPTTEAFF
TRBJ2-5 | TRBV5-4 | CASSSAIEETQYF
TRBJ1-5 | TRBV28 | CASSIRTGPQHF
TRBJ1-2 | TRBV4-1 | CASSQEAAGTEYGYTF
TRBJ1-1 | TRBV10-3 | CAIRDRGLLTEAFF
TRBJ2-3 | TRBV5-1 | CASSLQVTTDTQYF
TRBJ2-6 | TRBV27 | CASSFGGPGANVLTF
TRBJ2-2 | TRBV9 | CASSVGQGVAGELFF
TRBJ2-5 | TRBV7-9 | CASSSSLGLAGETQYF
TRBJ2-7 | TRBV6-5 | CASSRGGQPEQYF
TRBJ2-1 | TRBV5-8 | CASSLGLARNEQFF
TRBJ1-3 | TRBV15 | CATSREGRAGNTIYF
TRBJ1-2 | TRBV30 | CAWSVGRGYGYTF
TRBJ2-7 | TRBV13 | CASRSGLAGGSPHEQYF
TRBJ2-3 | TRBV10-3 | CAISESDRTSGSTDTQYF
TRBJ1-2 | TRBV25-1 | CASRGGSWGYTF